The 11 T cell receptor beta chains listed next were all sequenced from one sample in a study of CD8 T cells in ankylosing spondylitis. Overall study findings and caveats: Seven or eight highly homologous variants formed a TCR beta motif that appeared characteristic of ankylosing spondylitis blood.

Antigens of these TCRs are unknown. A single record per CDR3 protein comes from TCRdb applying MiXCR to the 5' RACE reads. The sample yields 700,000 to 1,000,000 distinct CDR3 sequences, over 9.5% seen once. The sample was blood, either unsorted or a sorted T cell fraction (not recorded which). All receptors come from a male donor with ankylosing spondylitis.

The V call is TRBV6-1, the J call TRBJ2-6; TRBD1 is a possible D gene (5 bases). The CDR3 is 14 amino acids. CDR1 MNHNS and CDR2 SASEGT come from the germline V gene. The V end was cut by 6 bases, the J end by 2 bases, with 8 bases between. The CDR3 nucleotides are TGTGCCAGCAGAAGGGGAACTGGGGCCAACGTCCTGACTTTC. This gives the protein CASRRGTGANVLTF.

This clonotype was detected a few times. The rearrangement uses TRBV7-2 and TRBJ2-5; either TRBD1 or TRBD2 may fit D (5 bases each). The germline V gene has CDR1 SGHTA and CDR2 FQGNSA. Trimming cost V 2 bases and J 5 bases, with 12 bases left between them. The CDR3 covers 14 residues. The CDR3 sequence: CASSLTPGTETQYF. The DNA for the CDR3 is TGTGCCAGCAGCTTAACCCCAGGGACCGAGACCCAGTACTTC.

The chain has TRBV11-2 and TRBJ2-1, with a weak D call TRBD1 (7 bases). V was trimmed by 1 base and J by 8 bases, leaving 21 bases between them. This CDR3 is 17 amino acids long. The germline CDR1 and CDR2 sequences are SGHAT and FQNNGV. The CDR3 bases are TGTGCCAGCAGCTTAGCAGGGGGGCGGACCTCGGCGGATGAGCAGTTCTTC. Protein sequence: CASSLAGGRTSADEQFF.

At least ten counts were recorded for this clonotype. CDR3 loop: CAIGDYPNEQYF. In DNA, the CDR3 is TGTGCCATCGGGGACTATCCTAACGAGCAGTACTTC. This chain uses TRBV10-3 with TRBJ2-7, with 7 bases fitting TRBD2. The J segment lost 5 bases and the V segment lost 8 bases, leaving 6 bases of the junction unmatched. The CDR3 is made up of 12 amino acids. The germline CDR1 and CDR2 sequences are ENHRY and SYGVKD.

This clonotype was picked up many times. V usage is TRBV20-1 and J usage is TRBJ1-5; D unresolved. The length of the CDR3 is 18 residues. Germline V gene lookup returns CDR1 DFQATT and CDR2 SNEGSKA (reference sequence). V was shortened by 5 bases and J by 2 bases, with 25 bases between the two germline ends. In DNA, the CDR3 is TGCAGTGCTCCGGAACGCGGCCGTTCATGGAGCGGCAATCAGCCCCAGCATTTT. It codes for CSAPERGRSWSGNQPQHF.

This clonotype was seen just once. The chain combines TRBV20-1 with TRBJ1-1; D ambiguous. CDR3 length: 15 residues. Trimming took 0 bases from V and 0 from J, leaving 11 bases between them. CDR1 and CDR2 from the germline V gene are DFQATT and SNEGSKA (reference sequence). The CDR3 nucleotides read TGCAGTGCTAGAGATCCTTGGGAGGTGAACACTGAAGCTTTCTTT. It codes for CSARDPWEVNTEAFF.

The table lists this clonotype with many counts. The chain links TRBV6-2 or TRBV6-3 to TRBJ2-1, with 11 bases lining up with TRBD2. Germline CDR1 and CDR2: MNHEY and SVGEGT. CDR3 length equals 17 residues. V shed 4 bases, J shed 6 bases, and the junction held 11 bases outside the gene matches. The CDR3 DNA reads TGTGCCAGCAGTTCCACTAGCGGGAGTTATATGAGCAATGAGCAGTTCTTC. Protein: CASSSTSGSYMSNEQFF.

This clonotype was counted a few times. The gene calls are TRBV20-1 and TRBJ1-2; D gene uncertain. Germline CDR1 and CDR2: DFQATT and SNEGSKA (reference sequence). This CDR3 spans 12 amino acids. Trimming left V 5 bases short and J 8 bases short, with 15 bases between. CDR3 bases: TGCAGTGCTCTACGAGAGGTGACGGGCTACACCTTC. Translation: CSALREVTGYTF.

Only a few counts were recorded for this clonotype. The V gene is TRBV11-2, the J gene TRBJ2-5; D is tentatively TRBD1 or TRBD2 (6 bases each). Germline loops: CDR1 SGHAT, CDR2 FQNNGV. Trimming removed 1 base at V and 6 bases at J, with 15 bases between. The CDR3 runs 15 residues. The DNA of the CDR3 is TGTGCCAGCAGCTTAGGATATAGGGGGGTTAAGACCCAGTACTTC. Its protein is CASSLGYRGVKTQYF.

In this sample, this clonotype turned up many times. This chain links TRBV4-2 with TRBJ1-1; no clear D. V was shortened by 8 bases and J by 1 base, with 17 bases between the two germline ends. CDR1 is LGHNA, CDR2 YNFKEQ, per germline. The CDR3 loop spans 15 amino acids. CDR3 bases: TGTGCCAGCTCCCCAAGAATTGCAACGAACACTGAAGCTTTCTTT. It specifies CASSPRIATNTEAFF.

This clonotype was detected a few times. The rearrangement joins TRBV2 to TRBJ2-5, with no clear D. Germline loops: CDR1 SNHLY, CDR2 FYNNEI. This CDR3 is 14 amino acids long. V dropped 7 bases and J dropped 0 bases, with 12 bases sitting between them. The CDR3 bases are TGTGCCAGCACTGGACGAGGATACCAAGAGACCCAGTACTTC. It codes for CASTGRGYQETQYF.